This T cell receptor (beta chain) was found in a study of somatic mutations in cytotoxic T cells in rheumatoid arthritis. Findings of the study overall: There were about an eighth of the roughly 60 patients in whom the largest CD8+ clone exceeded 20% of CD8+ cells. The slightly lower representation of TRBV07 among rheumatoid arthritis patients did not undergo correction for multiple comparisons.

CDR1 and CDR2 (germline): MRHNA, SNTAGT. The CDR3 is 16 amino acids. Trimming left V 2 bases short and J 8 bases short, with 21 bases between. Details on this clone: Its antigen is as yet unknown.

TCRdb's copy holds only in-frame clones and misses some; the assay was immunoSEQ multiplex PCR. Of 12,000 to 15,000 clones listed, about 81% are singletons. The sample consisted of CD8+ T cells sorted from blood. The sequence derives from an adult with rheumatoid arthritis. V usage is TRBV6-4 and J usage is TRBJ1-2; D gene unclear. The CDR3 sequence is CASSDVWQSAVGGYTF. In DNA, the CDR3 is TGTGCCAGCAGTGACGTTTGGCAGAGTGCAGTTGGGGGCTACACCTTC.